The 3 T cell receptor beta chains in this list originate from one sample, sequenced in a study of T cell changes during pregnancy in multiple sclerosis. Profiling relied on immunoSEQ multiplex PCR, and the TCRdb table lists in-frame clones only, not all of them. The repertoire holds approximately 70,000 clones, with more than 85% as singletons. Sequenced material: peripheral blood, taken in the first trimester of pregnancy. The receptors come from a female donor with multiple sclerosis, enrolled in a pregnancy study.

The chain couples TRBV9 to TRBJ2-1; D gene uncertain. Germline CDR1 reads SGDLS; CDR2 reads YYNGEE. Between the trimmed V and J ends, which lost 0 bases and 13 bases, there was a span of 11 bases. CDR3 size: 12 residues. CDR3 DNA: TGTGCCAGCAGCGTAGGACGTCAGGAACAGTTCTTC. Encoded protein: CASSVGRQEQFF.

The CDR3 spells CASSFGSGTSANYEQYF. The CDR3 DNA reads TGTGCCAGCAGCTTCGGGTCTGGGACTAGCGCCAACTACGAGCAGTACTTC. The chain joins TRBV5-6 to TRBJ2-7; 10 bases are a match to TRBD2. Germline CDR1 is SGHDT and CDR2 is YYEEEE. Unmatched junction bases numbered 11, after V lost 2 bases and J lost 3 bases. This CDR3 is built from 17 residues.

CDR3 coding DNA: TGTGCCAGCAGTAAACTAGCGGGAGTACACGAGCAGTACTTC. Amino acids: CASSKLAGVHEQYF. This chain links TRBV6-5 with TRBJ2-7, with TRBD2 identical over 11 bases. Germline CDR1 is MNHEY and CDR2 is SVGAGI. V shed 5 bases and J 5 bases; nucleotides not matched to a gene: 5. This CDR3 comprises 14 residues.